This T cell receptor (beta chain) was sequenced during a study of blood T cells in healthy people across ages. It was with a sample-barcoded 5' primer and a J-beta primer mix that a second PCR of about 6 to 11 cycles was run. MiXCR, applied by TCRdb to the 5' RACE reads, yields one record per CDR3 protein. The sample shows roughly 550,000 distinct CDR3 sequences, approximately 25% of them seen only once. The same specimen was also included in a second study, on T cells of mothers and their children.

This sequence was found in a boy younger than 18 in good health. Sequences were obtained from blood.

The CDR3 here is CASSPRGLAGGKAIQYF. As DNA, the CDR3 is TGTGCCAGCAGTCCGAGAGGACTAGCGGGGGGGAAGGCCATTCAGTACTTC. This chain joins TRBV6-2 or TRBV6-3 and TRBJ2-4; 15 nucleotides align to TRBD2. CDR1 is MNHEY and CDR2 is SVGEGT in the germline V gene. The CDR3 extends over 17 amino acids. V gave up 5 bases and J gave up 9 bases; unmatched junction bases: 11.